The entry that follows covers one T cell receptor beta chain sequence. What it binds is not known. This CDR3 has 16 residues. The germline gives CDR1 SEHNR, CDR2 FQNEAQ (reference sequence). V was cut by 0 bases and J by 10 bases, with 18 bases left in between. Method: immunoSEQ multiplex PCR; TCRdb's copy keeps in-frame clones and lacks some. The table has roughly 53,000 clones, 50% to 65% seen once; the top ten hold more than 20%. The data belong to a study of cytotoxic CD8 clonotypes in ibrutinib-treated CLL. Study at large: After a median of 68 months, roughly 15 patients stayed remitted and some 12 progressed; responses had been partial in around 25 and complete in 2.

Study observations and caveats: Relative to age-matched healthy donors, clonality at baseline was higher, and it tracked circulating CD8+ T-cell counts.

The specimen was PBMCs, collected at disease progression, from a patient treated with ibrutinib. The V and J genes are TRBV7-9 and TRBJ1-4; perhaps TRBD1 as D (6 bases). This TCR derives from a human donor with chronic lymphocytic leukemia. CDR3 bases: TGTGCCAGCAGCTTAGCAGAAACAGGGTACAGCGGAAAACTGTTTTTT. Translated, it gives CASSLAETGYSGKLFF.